This T cell receptor (beta chain) was sequenced in a study of cytomegalovirus exposure and HLA in healthy donors. Libraries were prepared by immunoSEQ multiplex PCR; TCRdb keeps only in-frame clonotypes and omits some of them. The repertoire consists of about 170,000 clones, with about nine tenths occurring once and the leading ten covering just over 4%. About this clone: Its antigen remains unidentified.

The CDR3 is made up of 15 amino acids. Germline CDR1 reads MNHEY; CDR2 reads SVGAGI. Trimming cost V 5 bases and J 4 bases; bases outside gene matches: 8. Separation from the approximately 720-subject first cohort characterized the roughly 130-subject validation cohort, to which the donors belonged. Notes on the study in general: With high specificity and sensitivity, the classifier reportedly diagnosed cytomegalovirus status.

V usage is TRBV6-5 and J usage is TRBJ2-1, with TRBD2 matching 7 bases. The specimen was PBMCs. This TCR came from a young man in good health and CMV-seropositive. CDR3 sequence: CASSIGLGLYNEQFF. DNA of the CDR3: TGTGCCAGCAGTATTGGACTAGGTTTGTACAATGAGCAGTTCTTC.